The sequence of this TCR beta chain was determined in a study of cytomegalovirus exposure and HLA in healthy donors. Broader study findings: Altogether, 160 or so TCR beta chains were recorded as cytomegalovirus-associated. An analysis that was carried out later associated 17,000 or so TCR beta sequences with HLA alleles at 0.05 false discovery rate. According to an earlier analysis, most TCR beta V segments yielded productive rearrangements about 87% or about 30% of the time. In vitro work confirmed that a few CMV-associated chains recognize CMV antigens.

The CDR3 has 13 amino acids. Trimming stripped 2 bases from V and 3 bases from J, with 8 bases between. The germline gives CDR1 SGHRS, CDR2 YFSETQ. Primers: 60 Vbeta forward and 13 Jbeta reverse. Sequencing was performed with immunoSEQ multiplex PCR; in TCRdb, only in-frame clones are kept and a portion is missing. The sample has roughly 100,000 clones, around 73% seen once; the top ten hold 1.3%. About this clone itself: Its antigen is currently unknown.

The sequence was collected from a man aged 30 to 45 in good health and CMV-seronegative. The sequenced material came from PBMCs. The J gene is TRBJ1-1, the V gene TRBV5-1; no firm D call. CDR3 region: CASSFTGDTEAFF. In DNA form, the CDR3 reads TGCGCCAGCAGCTTCACCGGAGACACTGAAGCTTTCTTT.